Listed here are 7 T cell receptor beta chains from one sample, sequenced in a study of T cells in localized non-small cell lung cancer. The assay was immunoSEQ multiplex PCR, and TCRdb's table has in-frame clones only and misses some. Of 50,000 to 55,000 clones in the sample, around nine tenths were seen once. The sequences come from PBMCs, collected before any cancer treatment. These receptor sequences come from a female donor with stage II lung adenocarcinoma.

This clone was counted between two and nine times. The chain couples TRBV7-9 to TRBJ2-7; D unclear. V shed 5 bases and J shed 6 bases, with 11 bases lying between them. CDR3 length equals 12 residues. In germline, CDR1 is SEHNR, CDR2 FQNEAQ (reference sequence). The CDR3 loop is CASSHPLGEQYF. In nucleotides, the CDR3 is TGTGCCAGCAGCCACCCCTTGGGCGAGCAGTACTTC.

This clone occurred once. Here the CDR3 DNA reads TGTGCCAGCAGCCACACAGGGCTGGGATTGAACACTGAAGCTTTCTTT. Its translation is CASSHTGLGLNTEAFF. This chain joins TRBV6-6 and TRBJ1-1; D may be TRBD1 (6 bases). V was shortened by 6 bases and J by 0 bases, with 17 bases between the two germline ends. Germline CDR1 reads MNHNY; CDR2 reads SVGAGI (reference sequence). This CDR3 comprises 16 residues.

V and J are TRBV19 and TRBJ1-1, with D hard to call. V lost 3 bases to trimming and J lost 0 bases, with 8 bases between them. There are 14 residues in the CDR3. Germline CDR1 and CDR2: LNHDA and SQIVND (reference sequence). CDR3 in amino acids: CASSMGVMNTEAFF. CDR3 DNA: TGTGCCAGTAGTATGGGCGTTATGAACACTGAAGCTTTCTTT.

This clone occurred once. The chain carries TRBV2 and TRBJ2-1; D is unclear. V was clipped by 2 bases and J by 7 bases, with 3 bases between them. The CDR3 has 11 residues. Germline V lookup: CDR1 SNHLY, CDR2 FYNNEI. CDR3 nucleotide sequence: TGTGCCAGCAGTGAACGAAATGAGCAGTTCTTC. The encoded protein is CASSERNEQFF.

V and J are TRBV9 and TRBJ2-1; 7 nucleotides align to TRBD1. The germline gives CDR1 SGDLS, CDR2 YYNGEE. V gave up 2 bases and J gave up 4 bases; unmatched junction bases: 9. The CDR3 sequence is 16 residues long. The CDR3 DNA is TGTGCCAGCAGCGTTTTTTCGGACAGGTTGTACAATGAGCAGTTCTTC. Residues: CASSVFSDRLYNEQFF.

The V and J genes are TRBV27 and TRBJ2-2; tentative D call: TRBD1 (6 bases). CDR3 size: 16 residues. The ends were cut back, 6 bases at V and 3 bases at J, with 17 bases in the middle. The V gene's germline CDR1 is MNHEY and CDR2 SMNVEV (reference sequence). The CDR3 bases are TGTGCCAGCAGCCCACAGGGATTGGGGTACACCGGGGAGCTGTTTTTT. Translating it yields CASSPQGLGYTGELFF.

The chain joins TRBV6-6 to TRBJ2-5; TRBD1 might be the D (5 bases). The CDR3 contains 13 residues. Between the trimmed V and J ends, which lost 4 bases and 7 bases, there was a span of 13 bases. The V gene's germline CDR1 is MNHNY and CDR2 SVGAGI (reference sequence). CDR3 nucleotides: TGTGCCAGCAGTTCCCGTTGGGGCCGGACCCAGTACTTC. Amino acids: CASSSRWGRTQYF.